This entry lists 10 T cell receptor beta chains sequenced from one sample in a study of T cell clonality in common variable immunodeficiency (dated by TCRdb to the mid-2010s). Study-wide findings and limitations: CVID TCRbeta sequences were reported to have fewer deletions and N-nucleotide insertions and to lack highly modified clones with 13 or more V deletions.

Their recognized antigens are unknown. Libraries were built with the immunoSEQ multiplex PCR assay. Sourced from immuneACCESS, this table was stored by TCRdb with only in-frame sequences that have V and J called. A share of the clones is absent; for the studies checked, an unresolved V gene accounts for under half, and the remainder has no known explanation. The sample records just over 15,000 clones, none occurring a single time. The ten largest account for roughly 12% of the sample. Source material: peripheral blood mononuclear cells. Receptors originate from a human donor with common variable immunodeficiency.

This clone came up many times. Sequencing ends 3 residues short of the CDR3 end; the germline J gene provides the rest. The V and J genes are TRBV10-3 and TRBJ2-1, with 13 bases fitting TRBD2. The trim removed 2 bases at V and 6 bases at J, leaving 1 base unmatched. Germline loops: CDR1 ENHRY, CDR2 SYGVKD. The CDR3 covers 15 residues. The CDR3 region is CAISEGLAGVNEQFF. The covered CDR3 bases are TGTGCCATCAGTGAGGGACTAGCGGGAGTCAATGAG.

As to this clone: Read data end 3 residues before the CDR3 end; the end is taken from the germline J gene. The rearrangement uses TRBV2 and TRBJ1-1, with D uncertain. CDR3 length: 14 residues. CDR1 is SNHLY and CDR2 is FYNNEI in the germline V gene. With 4 bases removed from V and 0 bases from J, the gap between germline ends came to 9 bases. Incomplete CDR3 DNA: TGTGCCAGCAGTGTACTTCGAATGAACACTGAA. The encoded protein is CASSVLRMNTE. Given in full, the CDR3 is CASSVLRMNTEAFF.

This clone has a handful of counts. The CDR3 end is not reached by the read, which stops 3 residues before it; the germline J gene fills it in. The chain combines TRBV18 with TRBJ2-1; 11 bases agree with TRBD1. The V gene end was trimmed by 2 bases and the J gene end by 4 bases; junction bases not matched to a gene: 7. The CDR3 has 17 residues. Germline CDR1 and CDR2: KGHSH and LQKENI. The CDR3 reads CASSPSGTGGLYNEQFF. CDR3 bases read: TGTGCCAGCTCACCATCCGGGACAGGGGGTTTGTACAATGAG.

This clone was counted between two and nine times. The read terminates 3 residues before the CDR3 end, so the remaining end is supplied by the germline J gene. The rearrangement joins TRBV18 to TRBJ1-2; 9 nucleotides agree with TRBD1. CDR1 KGHSH and CDR2 LQKENI come from the germline V gene. The CDR3 extends over 15 amino acids. This CDR3 is CASSPPGQGRVGYTF. The CDR3 bases that were read are TGTGCCAGCTCACCACCGGGACAGGGTCGGGTCGGC.

As regards this clone: With the read ending 3 residues before the CDR3 end, the germline J gene is used to fill in that end. V gene TRBV7-9 combines with J gene TRBJ2-3; D gene ambiguous. Germline lookup yields CDR1 SEHNR and CDR2 FQNEAQ (reference sequence). The ends were cut back, 3 bases at V and 0 bases at J, with 7 bases in the middle. This CDR3 comprises 14 residues. The CDR3: CASSFLWSTDTQYF. CDR3 DNA, as far as it was read: TGTGCCAGCAGCTTCCTATGGAGCACAGATACG. Full variable domain (remainder filled in from reference TRBV7-9 and TRBJ2-3): DTGVSQNPRHKITKRGQNVTFRCDPISEHNRLYWYRQTLGQGPEFLTYFQNEAQLEKSRLLSDRFSAERPKGSFSTLEIQRTEQGDSAMYLCASSFLWSTDTQYFGPGTRLTVL.

A word on this clone: The CDR3 end lies 3 residues beyond the end of the read and is filled in from the germline J gene. The chain couples TRBV7-2 to TRBJ2-7; 8 bases match TRBD2. The CDR3 consists of 13 residues. CDR1 SGHTA and CDR2 FQGNSA come from the germline V gene. V gave up 5 bases and J gave up 5 bases; unmatched junction bases: 5. CDR3 DNA, as far as it was read: TGTGCCAGCAGCATTGAGCGGGGGAACGAG. Its translation: CASSIERGNE. The whole CDR3 region reads CASSIERGNEQYF.

This clone was seen only a few times. The sequenced fragment ends 3 residues before the CDR3 boundary, so the rest is inferred from the germline J gene. This chain links TRBV6-2 or TRBV6-3 with TRBJ1-5; 7 bases align to TRBD1. The CDR3 spans 15 residues. After removal of 0 bases from V and 6 bases from J, the junction contained 5 bases not matched to a gene. Germline CDR1 MNHEY, CDR2 SVGEGT. The DNA read from the CDR3 is TGTGCCAGCAGTTACTCGAGGGGGCCGGGTCAGCCC. Its protein is CASSYSRGPGQP. The whole CDR3 is CASSYSRGPGQPQHF.

This CDR3 reads CASSNQGDQPQHF. CDR3 DNA (partial): TGTGCCAGTAGTAATCAGGGCGATCAGCCC. This sequence joins TRBV19 and TRBJ1-5; tentative D call: TRBD1 (5 bases). The missing CDR3 end, 3 residues past where the read stops, is filled in from the germline J gene. Trimming left V 4 bases short and J 5 bases short, with 9 bases between. The CDR3 spans 13 residues. The germline CDR1 and CDR2 sequences are LNHDA and SQIVND (reference sequence). The variable domain in full, completed from reference TRBV19 and TRBJ1-5, reads DGGITQSPKYLFRKEGQNVTLSCEQNLNHDAMYWYRQDPGQGLRLIYYSQIVNDFQKGDIAEGYSVSREKKESFPLTVTSAQKNPTAFYLCASSNQGDQPQHFGDGTRLSIL.

A note on this clone: The read terminates 3 residues before the CDR3 end, so the remaining end is supplied by the germline J gene. The rearrangement links TRBV18 to TRBJ1-5, with 9 bases aligning to TRBD1. CDR1 is KGHSH, CDR2 LQKENI, per germline. V dropped 5 bases and J dropped 5; count of bases not matched to a gene: 13. CDR3 length: 17 amino acids. CDR3 sequence: CASSTYGQGMSDQPQHF. The sequenced part of the CDR3 DNA is TGTGCCAGCTCAACCTACGGACAGGGGATGAGCGATCAGCCC.

This clone was counted many times. The DNA ends 3 residues before the CDR3 does, and the rest of the CDR3 is filled in from the germline J gene. The chain joins TRBV18 to TRBJ2-3, with 13 bases matching TRBD2. CDR1 is KGHSH and CDR2 is LQKENI in the germline V gene. CDR3 size: 16 residues. The V and J ends lost 6 bases and 5 bases, in that order; junction bases with no gene match: 8. The CDR3 region is CASSPRTSGGIDTQYF. CDR3 bases read: TGTGCCAGCTCGCCAAGGACTAGCGGGGGTATAGATACG.